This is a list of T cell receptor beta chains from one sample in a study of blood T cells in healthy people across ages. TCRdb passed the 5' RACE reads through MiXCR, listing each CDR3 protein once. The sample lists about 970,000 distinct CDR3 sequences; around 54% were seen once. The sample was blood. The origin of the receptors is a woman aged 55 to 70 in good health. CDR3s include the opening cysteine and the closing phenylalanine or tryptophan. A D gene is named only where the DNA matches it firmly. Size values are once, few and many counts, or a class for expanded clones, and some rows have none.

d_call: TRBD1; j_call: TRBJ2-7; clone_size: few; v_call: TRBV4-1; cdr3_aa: CASSQPGTELIYEQYF; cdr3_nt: TGCGCCAGCAGCCAGCCGGGGACAGAATTAATCTACGAGCAGTACTTC
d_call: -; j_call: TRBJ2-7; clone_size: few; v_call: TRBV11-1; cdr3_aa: CASSLGVSRGVPYEQYF; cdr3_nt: TGTGCCAGCAGCTTAGGGGTCTCCCGAGGGGTCCCCTACGAGCAGTACTTC
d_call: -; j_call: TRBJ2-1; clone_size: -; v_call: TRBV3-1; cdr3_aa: CASSQDVARGNEQFF; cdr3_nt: -
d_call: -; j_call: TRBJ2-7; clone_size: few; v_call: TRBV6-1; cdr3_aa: CASSKASSGVGAYEQYF; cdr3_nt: TGTGCCAGCAGTAAAGCTTCCTCAGGGGTCGGGGCCTACGAGCAGTACTTC
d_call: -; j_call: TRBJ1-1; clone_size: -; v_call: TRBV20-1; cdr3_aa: CSAPTAAENTEAFF; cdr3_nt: TGCAGTGCCCCGACGGCGGCGGAGAACACTGAAGCTTTCTTT
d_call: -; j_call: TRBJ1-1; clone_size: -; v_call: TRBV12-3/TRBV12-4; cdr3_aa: CASRRENTEAFF; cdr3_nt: TGTGCCAGCAGGAGGGAGAACACTGAAGCTTTCTTT
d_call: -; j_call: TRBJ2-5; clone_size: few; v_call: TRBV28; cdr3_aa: CASKHDKNQETQYF; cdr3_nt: TGTGCCAGCAAACACGACAAGAACCAAGAGACCCAGTACTTC
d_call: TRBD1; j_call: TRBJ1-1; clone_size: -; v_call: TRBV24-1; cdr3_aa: CATSDSTGGFTEAFF; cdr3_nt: TGTGCCACCAGTGATTCGACAGGGGGATTTACTGAAGCTTTCTTT
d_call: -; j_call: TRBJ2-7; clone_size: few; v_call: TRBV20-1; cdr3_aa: CSAGHGYEQYF; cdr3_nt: TGCAGTGCCGGCCACGGCTACGAGCAGTACTTC
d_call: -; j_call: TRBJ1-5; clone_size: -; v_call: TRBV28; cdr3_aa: CASSPLGRGNQPQHF; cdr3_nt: TGTGCCAGCAGTCCCTTGGGGCGCGGTAATCAGCCCCAGCATTTT
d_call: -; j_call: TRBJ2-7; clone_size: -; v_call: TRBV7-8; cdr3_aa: CASSLAGDSSYEQYF; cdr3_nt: TGTGCCAGCAGCTTAGCGGGAGACAGCTCCTACGAGCAGTACTTC
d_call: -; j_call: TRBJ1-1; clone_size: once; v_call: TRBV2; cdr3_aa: CASSRGAGEAFF; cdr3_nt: TGTGCCAGCAGTCGGGGGGCTGGTGAAGCTTTCTTT
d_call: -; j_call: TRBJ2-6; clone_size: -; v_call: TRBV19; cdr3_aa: CASKKLSGANVLTF; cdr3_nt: TGTGCCAGTAAGAAACTCTCTGGGGCCAACGTCCTGACTTTC
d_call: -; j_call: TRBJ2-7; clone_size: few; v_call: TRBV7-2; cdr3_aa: CASIQDTFYYEQYF; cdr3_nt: TGTGCCAGCATCCAGGACACGTTCTACTACGAGCAGTACTTC
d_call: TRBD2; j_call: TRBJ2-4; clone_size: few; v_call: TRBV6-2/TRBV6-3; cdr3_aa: CASSYGTSTNIQYF; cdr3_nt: TGTGCCAGCAGTTACGGGACTAGTACCAACATTCAGTACTTC
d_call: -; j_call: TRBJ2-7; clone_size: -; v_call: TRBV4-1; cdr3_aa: CASSQGWRPYEQYF; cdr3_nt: TGCGCCAGCAGCCAAGGGTGGAGACCCTACGAGCAGTACTTC
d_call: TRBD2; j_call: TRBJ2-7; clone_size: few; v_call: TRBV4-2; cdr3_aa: CASSQDPLTASGTHEQYF; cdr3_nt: TGTGCCAGCAGCCAAGACCCCTTGACGGCTAGCGGGACTCACGAGCAGTACTTC
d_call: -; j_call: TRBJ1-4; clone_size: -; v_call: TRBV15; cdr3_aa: CATSRVIGHSPNEKLFF; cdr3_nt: TGTGCCACCAGCAGGGTTATCGGACATTCGCCTAATGAAAAACTGTTTTTT
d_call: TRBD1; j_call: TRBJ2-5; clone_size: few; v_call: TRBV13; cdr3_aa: CASEYRGYETQYF; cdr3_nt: TGTGCCAGCGAGTACAGGGGTTACGAGACCCAGTACTTC
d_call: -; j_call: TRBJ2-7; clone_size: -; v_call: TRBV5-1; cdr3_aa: CASSLGLLGEVSYEQYF; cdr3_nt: TGCGCCAGCAGCTTGGGCCTCCTGGGGGAGGTCTCCTACGAGCAGTACTTC
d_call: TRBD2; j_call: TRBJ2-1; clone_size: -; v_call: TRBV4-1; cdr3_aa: CASSGLAGSSEQFF; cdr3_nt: TGCGCCAGCTCGGGACTAGCGGGGTCCAGCGAGCAGTTCTTC
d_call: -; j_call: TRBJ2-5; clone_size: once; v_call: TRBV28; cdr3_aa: CASSRMNRDEYQETQYF; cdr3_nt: TGTGCCAGCAGCCGAATGAACCGGGACGAATACCAAGAGACCCAGTACTTC
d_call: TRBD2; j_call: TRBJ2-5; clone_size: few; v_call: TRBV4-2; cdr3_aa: CASSQDLAADQETQYF; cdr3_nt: TGTGCCAGCAGCCAAGACCTAGCGGCAGATCAAGAGACCCAGTACTTC
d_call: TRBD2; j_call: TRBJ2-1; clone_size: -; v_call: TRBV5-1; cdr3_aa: CASRELAGSQEQFF; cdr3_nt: TGCGCCAGCCGGGAGCTAGCGGGCTCACAGGAGCAGTTCTTC
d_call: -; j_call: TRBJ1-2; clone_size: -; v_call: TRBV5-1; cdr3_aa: CASSWAVDYGYTF; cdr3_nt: TGCGCCAGCAGCTGGGCCGTCGACTATGGCTACACCTTC
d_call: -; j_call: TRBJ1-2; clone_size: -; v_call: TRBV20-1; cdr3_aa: CSARPPGYGYTF; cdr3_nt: TGCAGTGCTAGACCACCTGGCTATGGCTACACCTTC